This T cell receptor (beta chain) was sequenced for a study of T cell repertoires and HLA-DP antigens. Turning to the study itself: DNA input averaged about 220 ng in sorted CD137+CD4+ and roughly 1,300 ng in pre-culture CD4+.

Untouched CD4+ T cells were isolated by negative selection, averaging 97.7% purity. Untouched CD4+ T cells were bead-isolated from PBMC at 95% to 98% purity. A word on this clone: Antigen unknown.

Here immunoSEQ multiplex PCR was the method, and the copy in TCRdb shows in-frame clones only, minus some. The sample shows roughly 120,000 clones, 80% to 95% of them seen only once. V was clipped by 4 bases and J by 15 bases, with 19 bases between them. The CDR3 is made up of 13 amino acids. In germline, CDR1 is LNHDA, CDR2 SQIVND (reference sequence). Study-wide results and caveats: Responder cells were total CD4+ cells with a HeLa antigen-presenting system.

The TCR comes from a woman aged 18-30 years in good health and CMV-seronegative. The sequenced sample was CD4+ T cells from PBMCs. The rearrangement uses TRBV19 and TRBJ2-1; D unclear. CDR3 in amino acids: CASSTSWWQDRFF. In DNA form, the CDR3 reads TGTGCCAGTAGTACCTCGTGGTGGCAGGATCGGTTCTTC.